This is a list of T cell receptor beta chains from one sample in a study of T cells in Graves' hyperthyroidism and ophthalmopathy. TCRdb ran MiXCR on the multiplex PCR reads and lists one entry per CDR3 protein. The repertoire holds fewer than 400,000 distinct CDR3 sequences, with approximately 14% as singletons. Sequenced input: blood. The source is a woman in her late teens or twenties with Graves' hyperthyroidism that later progressed to Graves' ophthalmopathy. Each CDR3 is given with its conserved first and last residue. Each record gives: V gene, J gene, clone size, D gene, CDR3 protein, CDR3 DNA. D genes are given only for firm matches. Expanded clones get a size class; other rows say once, few or many, or leave the size out.

>TRBV29-1|TRBJ2-3|many|.
CSVRGKHTDTQYF
TGCAGCGTACGAGGCAAGCACACAGATACGCAGTATTTT
>TRBV19|TRBJ1-1|once|TRBD1
CASSIVGQGKTEAFF
TGTGCCAGTAGTATAGTAGGACAGGGGAAGACTGAAGCTTTCTTT
>TRBV6-1|TRBJ2-7|many|.
CASSYTGSPYEQYF
TGTGCCAGCAGCTATACAGGGTCCCCCTACGAGCAGTACTTC
>TRBV27|TRBJ1-2|many|.
CASSFKGDYGYTF
TGTGCCAGCAGTTTTAAAGGGGACTATGGCTACACCTTC
>TRBV27|TRBJ1-2|few|TRBD1
CASTSRQGPVGYTF
TGTGCCAGCACCTCAAGACAGGGGCCCGTTGGCTACACCTTC
>TRBV3-1|TRBJ2-3|many|TRBD1
CASSETGTGGLDTQYF
TGTGCCAGCAGCGAGACCGGGACAGGGGGCCTGGATACGCAGTATTTT
>TRBV6-1|TRBJ2-5|many|TRBD2
CASSPLGGGVQETQYF
TGTGCCAGCAGTCCGCTGGGGGGAGGGGTCCAAGAGACCCAGTACTTC
>TRBV15|TRBJ2-7|.|TRBD2
CATSRGGGVASYEQYF
TGTGCCACCAGCAGAGGCGGGGGGGTCGCTTCCTACGAGCAGTACTTC
>TRBV11-2|TRBJ2-1|many|TRBD2
CASSLTGGYSYNEQFF
TGTGCCAGCAGCTTAACGGGAGGGTACTCCTACAATGAGCAGTTCTTC
>TRBV11-2|TRBJ1-2|few|.
CASSLVTSPYGYTF
TGTGCCAGCAGCTTAGTCACCTCCCCTTATGGCTACACCTTC
>TRBV7-9|TRBJ1-2|many|.
CASSLVPSYGYTF
TGTGCCAGCAGCTTAGTTCCCAGCTATGGCTACACCTTC
>TRBV6-2/TRBV6-3|TRBJ2-7|many|TRBD1
CASSPGQGATEQYF
TGTGCCAGCAGCCCGGGACAGGGCGCGACCGAGCAGTACTTC
>TRBV6-2/TRBV6-3|TRBJ2-7|many|.
CASDPPGWPDSYEQYF
TGTGCCAGTGATCCTCCGGGCTGGCCGGACTCCTACGAGCAGTACTTC
>TRBV20-1|TRBJ1-5|few|TRBD1
CSARTGASQPQHF
TGCAGTGCTAGAACAGGGGCGAGTCAGCCCCAGCATTTT
>TRBV10-2|TRBJ2-7|many|.
CASSPDEPYEQYF
TGCGCCAGCAGTCCGGACGAACCCTACGAGCAGTACTTC
>TRBV10-3|TRBJ1-6|.|.
CAISPTGSSYNSPLHF
TGTGCCATCAGCCCCACAGGGAGCTCCTATAATTCACCCCTCCACTTT
>TRBV10-3|TRBJ1-5|.|.
CAISDPGVDSNQPQHF
TGTGCCATCAGTGATCCCGGGGTTGATAGCAATCAGCCCCAGCATTTT
>TRBV7-2|TRBJ1-5|.|.
CASNLQGGQPQHF
TGTGCCAGCAACCTACAGGGCGGGCAGCCCCAGCATTTT
>TRBV30|TRBJ2-5|few|.
CATKGLERTGRAETQYF
TGTGCCACCAAGGGTCTGGAGAGGACAGGGAGGGCAGAGACCCAGTACTTC
>TRBV28|TRBJ2-7|many|.
CASRGYRENPYEQYF
TGTGCCAGCAGGGGCTACCGGGAGAACCCCTACGAGCAGTACTTC
>TRBV27|TRBJ2-1|many|TRBD2
CASSLRRASGSFHNEQFF
TGTGCCAGCAGTTTAAGGAGAGCTAGCGGGAGCTTCCACAATGAGCAGTTCTTC
>TRBV28|TRBJ2-7|many|.
CASSWKSYEQYF
TGTGCCAGCAGTTGGAAATCCTACGAGCAGTACTTC
>TRBV3-1|TRBJ1-2|many|.
CASSLDSNYGYTF
TGTGCCAGCAGCCTGGACAGCAACTATGGCTACACCTTC
>TRBV20-1|TRBJ1-5|.|.
CSARPQENQPQHF
TGCAGTGCTAGACCACAGGAGAATCAGCCCCAGCATTTT
>TRBV3-1|TRBJ2-7|many|.
CASSQLRGRAAEQYF
TGTGCCAGCAGCCAACTCCGGGGCAGAGCGGCCGAGCAGTACTTC
>TRBV29-1|TRBJ2-1|many|.
CTVQEYSYNEQFF
TGCACCGTACAGGAGTACTCCTACAATGAGCAGTTCTTC
>TRBV10-3|TRBJ2-5|.|.
CAISEERGQETQYF
TGTGCCATCAGTGAAGAACGGGGTCAAGAGACCCAGTACTTC
>TRBV28|TRBJ2-1|many|.
CASRAEGWNEQFF
TGTGCCAGCAGAGCCGAGGGTTGGAATGAGCAGTTCTTC
>TRBV27|TRBJ2-1|.|TRBD2
CASTRLAGGINEQFF
TGTGCCAGCACCAGACTAGCGGGAGGGATCAATGAGCAGTTCTTC
>TRBV3-1|TRBJ2-7|many|.
CASSQRHGTYEQYF
TGTGCCAGCAGCCAAAGACATGGAACCTACGAGCAGTACTTC
>TRBV10-3|TRBJ2-3|many|TRBD2
CAISEAGGSTDTQYF
TGTGCCATCAGTGAGGCGGGAGGGAGCACAGATACGCAGTATTTT
>TRBV19|TRBJ2-2|.|.
CASKDTSGNTGELFF
TGTGCCAGTAAGGACACGAGCGGGAACACCGGGGAGCTGTTTTTT
>TRBV7-6|TRBJ2-5|.|.
CASTRGGAMGETQYF
TGTGCCAGCACCCGGGGTGGGGCAATGGGGGAGACCCAGTACTTC
>TRBV7-2|TRBJ2-5|many|TRBD2
CASSLIPTGGGGRTQYF
TGTGCCAGCAGCTTAATCCCTACGGGAGGGGGTGGTCGGACCCAGTACTTC
>TRBV7-9|TRBJ1-4|.|.
CASSRDSEKLFF
TGTGCCAGCAGCCGGGATAGTGAAAAACTGTTTTTT
>TRBV27|TRBJ2-5|.|TRBD1
CASSFLAGGGEETQYF
TGTGCCAGCAGTTTTCTCGCAGGGGGTGGGGAAGAGACCCAGTACTTC
>TRBV27|TRBJ2-7|.|TRBD1
CASSYVGTGESYEQYF
TGTGCCAGCAGTTATGTAGGGACAGGGGAATCCTACGAGCAGTACTTC
>TRBV13|TRBJ2-3|.|TRBD1
CASSRKGASSTDTQYF
TGTGCCAGCAGCCGAAAGGGGGCCTCTAGCACAGATACGCAGTATTTT
>TRBV19|TRBJ2-5|.|TRBD2
CASSILAGTLEETQYF
TGTGCCAGTAGTATACTAGCGGGAACTTTGGAAGAGACCCAGTACTTC
>TRBV6-1|TRBJ1-4|many|.
CASSEGATNEKLFF
TGTGCCAGCAGTGAAGGGGCAACTAATGAAAAACTGTTTTTT
>TRBV4-3|TRBJ2-1|.|.
CASSQDYSLRYEQFF
TGCGCCAGCAGCCAAGATTACTCTTTGCGCTACGAGCAGTTCTTC
>TRBV15|TRBJ2-3|many|TRBD2
CATSRVSGSATDTQYF
TGTGCCACCAGCAGAGTTAGCGGGAGTGCCACAGATACGCAGTATTTT
>TRBV18|TRBJ2-3|many|.
CASSPESGSTQYF
TGTGCCAGCTCACCAGAAAGTGGGTCTACGCAGTATTTT
>TRBV4-2|TRBJ2-1|many|TRBD2
CASSQDRLAGDEQFF
TGTGCCAGCAGCCAAGATAGGCTAGCGGGAGATGAGCAGTTCTTC
>TRBV10-1|TRBJ2-2|many|.
CASSYSDTGELFF
TGCGCCAGCAGTTACAGCGACACCGGGGAGCTGTTTTTT
>TRBV4-2|TRBJ2-7|few|.
CASSQDRDRWSFYEQYF
TGTGCCAGCAGCCAAGATAGGGACCGTTGGTCTTTCTACGAGCAGTACTTC
>TRBV7-2|TRBJ1-2|many|.
CASSPGLLLYGYTF
TGTGCCAGCAGCCCGGGACTGCTCCTCTATGGCTACACCTTC
>TRBV5-6|TRBJ1-6|.|.
CASSLVKSPLHF
TGTGCCAGCAGCCTCGTAAAGTCACCCCTCCACTTT
>TRBV2|TRBJ2-1|many|.
CASSGALPFVNNEQFF
TGTGCCAGCAGTGGAGCGCTTCCATTCGTAAACAATGAGCAGTTCTTC
>TRBV7-2|TRBJ2-4|many|TRBD1
CASSDLGQIQYF
TGTGCCAGCAGCGACCTGGGACAGATTCAGTACTTC